This T cell receptor beta chain was recorded in a study of T-cell reconstitution after alpha-beta-depleted transplantation in children. This sample's TCRbeta library carried unique molecular identifier barcodes. TCRdb itself ran the PCR reads through MiXCR, one entry per CDR3 protein. The sample has 750,000 to 950,000 distinct CDR3 sequences, about 16% seen once. This clonotype was observed many times. The junction had 9 bases not matched to a gene; V was cut back by 5 bases and J by 3 bases. CDR3 length: 16 residues. The starting material was PBMCs, mostly from graft donor cells, obtained 360 days after TCRalphabeta/CD19-depleted stem cell transplant. The chain employs TRBV12-3 or TRBV12-4 and TRBJ1-1; 10 bases map to TRBD1. This TCR was sampled from a male patient younger than 18 who had a stem cell transplant for acute lymphoblastic leukemia, so the T cells may come from the graft donor. This CDR3 reads CASSPWTGGMDTEAFF. The CDR3 nucleotides are TGTGCCAGCAGTCCTTGGACAGGGGGTATGGACACTGAAGCTTTCTTT.